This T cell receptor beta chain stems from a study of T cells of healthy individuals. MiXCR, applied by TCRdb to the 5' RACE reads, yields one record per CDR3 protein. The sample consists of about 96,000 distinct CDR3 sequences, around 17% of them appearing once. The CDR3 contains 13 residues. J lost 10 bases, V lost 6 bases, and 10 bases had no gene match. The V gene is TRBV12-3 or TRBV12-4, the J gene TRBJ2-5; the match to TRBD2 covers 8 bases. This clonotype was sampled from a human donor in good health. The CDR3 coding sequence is TGTGCCAGCAGAGCGGGACTAGTTTCCGACCAGTACTTC. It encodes CASRAGLVSDQYF.